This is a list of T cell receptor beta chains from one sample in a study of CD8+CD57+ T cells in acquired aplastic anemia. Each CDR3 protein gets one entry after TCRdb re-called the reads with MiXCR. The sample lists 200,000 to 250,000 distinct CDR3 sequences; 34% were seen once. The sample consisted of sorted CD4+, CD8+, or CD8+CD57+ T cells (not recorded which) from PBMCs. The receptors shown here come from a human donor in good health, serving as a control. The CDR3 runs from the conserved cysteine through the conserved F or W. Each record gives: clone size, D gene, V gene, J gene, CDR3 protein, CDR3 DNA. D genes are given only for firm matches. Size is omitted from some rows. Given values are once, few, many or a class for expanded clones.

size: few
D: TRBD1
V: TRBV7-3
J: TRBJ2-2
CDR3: CTSSWGQGGTGELFF
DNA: TGTACCAGCAGCTGGGGACAGGGAGGGACCGGGGAGCTGTTTTTT

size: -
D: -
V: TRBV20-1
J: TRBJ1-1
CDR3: CSAIRGAVTEAFF
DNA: TGCAGTGCTATCCGGGGGGCTGTTACTGAAGCTTTCTTT

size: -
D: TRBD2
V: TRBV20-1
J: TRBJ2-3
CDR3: CSVLAGGRDTQYF
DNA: TGCAGTGTCCTAGCGGGGGGGCGGGATACGCAGTATTTT

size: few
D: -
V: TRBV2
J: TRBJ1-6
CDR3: CASSARRGNSPLHF
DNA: TGTGCCAGCAGTGCACGCAGGGGAAACTCACCCCTCCACTTT

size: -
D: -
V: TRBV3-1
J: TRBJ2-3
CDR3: CASSQHRGTDTQYF
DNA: TGTGCCAGCAGCCAGCACCGGGGAACAGATACGCAGTATTTT

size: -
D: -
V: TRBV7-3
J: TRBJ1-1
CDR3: CASSSLSGSEAFF
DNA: TGTGCCAGCAGCTCTCTTTCGGGATCTGAAGCTTTCTTT

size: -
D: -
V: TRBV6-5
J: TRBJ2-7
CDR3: CASGYSGAVSSYEQYF
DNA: TGTGCCAGCGGTTACTCTGGGGCAGTCAGCTCCTACGAGCAGTACTTC

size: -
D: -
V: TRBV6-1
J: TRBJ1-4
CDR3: CASSKDPGLAGSREKLFF
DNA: TGTGCCAGCAGTAAAGATCCGGGACTAGCGGGAAGTCGTGAAAAACTGTTTTTT

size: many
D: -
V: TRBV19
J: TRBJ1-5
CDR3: CASSSMVAQPQHF
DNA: TGTGCCAGTAGTTCCATGGTTGCTCAGCCCCAGCATTTT

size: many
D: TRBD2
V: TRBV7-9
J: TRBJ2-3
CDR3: CASTLGSGSDPPPDTQYF
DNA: TGTGCCAGCACCCTCGGTAGCGGGAGCGACCCTCCACCAGATACGCAGTATTTT

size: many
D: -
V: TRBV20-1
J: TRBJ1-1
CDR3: CSARSATEAFF
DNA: TGCAGTGCTAGATCCGCAACTGAAGCTTTCTTT

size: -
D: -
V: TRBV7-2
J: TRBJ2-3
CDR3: CASGSGTSTDTQYF
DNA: TGTGCCAGCGGATCGGGGACTAGCACAGATACGCAGTATTTT

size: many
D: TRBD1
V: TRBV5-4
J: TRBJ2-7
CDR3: CASSGTGGSYEQYF
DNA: TGTGCCAGCAGCGGGACAGGGGGATCCTACGAGCAGTACTTC

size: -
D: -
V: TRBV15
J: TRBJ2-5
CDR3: CATSRFGETQYF
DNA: TGTGCCACCAGCCGATTCGGGGAGACCCAGTACTTC

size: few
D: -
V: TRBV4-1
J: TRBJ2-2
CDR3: CASSTGREVNTGELFF
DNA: TGCGCCAGCTCCACTGGACGTGAGGTCAACACCGGGGAGCTGTTTTTT

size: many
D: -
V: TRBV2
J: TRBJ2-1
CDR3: CASRGLVNEQFF
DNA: TGTGCCAGCAGGGGGCTAGTCAATGAGCAGTTCTTC

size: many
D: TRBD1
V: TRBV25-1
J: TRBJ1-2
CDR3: CASSAYDRGQYGYTF
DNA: TGTGCCAGCAGTGCATACGACAGGGGCCAATATGGCTACACCTTC

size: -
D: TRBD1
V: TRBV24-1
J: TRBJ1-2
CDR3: CATSAPDRGLDGYTF
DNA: TGTGCCACCAGTGCCCCGGACAGGGGGCTCGATGGCTACACCTTC

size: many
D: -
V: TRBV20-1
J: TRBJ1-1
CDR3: CSATRDGGFRDTEAFF
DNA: TGCAGTGCTACGCGGGACGGAGGGTTTAGGGACACTGAAGCTTTCTTT

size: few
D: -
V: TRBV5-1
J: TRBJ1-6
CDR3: CASSLDTYNSPLHF
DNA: TGCGCCAGCAGCTTGGACACTTATAATTCACCCCTCCACTTT

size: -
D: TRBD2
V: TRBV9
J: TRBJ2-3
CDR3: CASSGGLAGEPRLTDTQYF
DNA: TGTGCCAGCAGCGGGGGACTAGCGGGGGAGCCACGGCTCACAGATACGCAGTATTTT

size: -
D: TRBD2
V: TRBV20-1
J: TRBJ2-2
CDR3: CSASRLAGNTGELFF
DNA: TGCAGTGCTAGCCGACTAGCGGGGAACACCGGGGAGCTGTTTTTT

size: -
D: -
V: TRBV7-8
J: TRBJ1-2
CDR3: CASSPRVTPGMNGYTF
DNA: TGTGCCAGCAGCCCTCGGGTGACCCCAGGGATGAATGGCTACACCTTC

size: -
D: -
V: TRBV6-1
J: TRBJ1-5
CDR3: CASAVGYNQPQHF
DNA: TGTGCCAGCGCCGTGGGGTACAATCAGCCCCAGCATTTT

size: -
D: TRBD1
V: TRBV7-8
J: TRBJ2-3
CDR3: CASSPGQGLTDTQYF
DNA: TGTGCCAGCAGCCCTGGACAGGGACTCACAGATACGCAGTATTTT

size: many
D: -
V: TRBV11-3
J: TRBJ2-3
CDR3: CASSYTLGDTQYF
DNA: TGTGCCAGCAGCTATACCCTAGGAGATACGCAGTATTTT

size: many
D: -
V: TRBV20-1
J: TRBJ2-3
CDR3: CSAIPGSAATDTQYF
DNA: TGCAGTGCTATCCCAGGGAGCGCGGCCACAGATACGCAGTATTTT

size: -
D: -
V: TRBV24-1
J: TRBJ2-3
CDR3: CATSDSGIDTQYF
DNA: TGTGCCACCAGTGATTCAGGGATTGATACGCAGTATTTT

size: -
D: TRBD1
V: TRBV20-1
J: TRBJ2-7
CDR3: CSDRRDRGNEQYF
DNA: TGCAGTGATAGGCGGGACAGGGGTAACGAGCAGTACTTC

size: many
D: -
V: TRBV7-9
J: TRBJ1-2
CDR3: CASSSTGQGYTF
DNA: TGTGCCAGCAGCTCAACGGGACAAGGCTACACCTTC

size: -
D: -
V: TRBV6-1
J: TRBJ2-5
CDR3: CASSEASDQWETQYF
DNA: TGTGCCAGCAGTGAAGCTAGCGATCAGTGGGAGACCCAGTACTTC

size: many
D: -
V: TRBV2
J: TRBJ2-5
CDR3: CASSPSVGTQYF
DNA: TGTGCCAGCAGCCCTAGCGTAGGGACCCAGTACTTC

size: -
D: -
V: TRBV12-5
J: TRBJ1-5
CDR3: CASGLVLPGGQPQHF
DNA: TGTGCTAGTGGTTTGGTACTGCCCGGAGGTCAGCCCCAGCATTTT

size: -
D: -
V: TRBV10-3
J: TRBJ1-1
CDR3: CAISHRAFTEAFF
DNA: TGTGCCATCAGTCACCGTGCGTTCACTGAAGCTTTCTTT

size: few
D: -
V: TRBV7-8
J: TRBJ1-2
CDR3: CASSLSQGIYGGYTF
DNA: TGTGCCAGCAGCTTATCACAGGGCATTTATGGTGGCTACACCTTC

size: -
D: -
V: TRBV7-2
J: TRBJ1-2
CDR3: CASRLNSREGGYTF
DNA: TGTGCCAGCAGGCTCAACAGCAGGGAGGGTGGCTACACCTTC

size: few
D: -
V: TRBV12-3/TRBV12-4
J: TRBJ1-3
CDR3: CASSSSYTIYF
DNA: TGTGCCAGCAGTTCCTCCTACACCATATATTTT

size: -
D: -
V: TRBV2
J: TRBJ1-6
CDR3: CASSAETGYSPLHF
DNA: TGTGCCAGCTCAGCGGAGACAGGATATTCACCCCTCCACTTT

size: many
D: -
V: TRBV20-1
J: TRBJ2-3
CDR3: CSAREPDWITDTQYF
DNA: TGCAGTGCTAGAGAGCCGGACTGGATTACAGATACGCAGTATTTT

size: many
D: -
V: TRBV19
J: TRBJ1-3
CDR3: CASSIGQPGNTIYF
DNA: TGTGCCAGTAGTATAGGACAGCCTGGAAACACCATATATTTT

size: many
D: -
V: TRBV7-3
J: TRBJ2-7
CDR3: CASSLSLGSSYEQYF
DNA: TGTGCCAGCAGCTTAAGTTTGGGTAGTTCCTACGAGCAGTACTTC

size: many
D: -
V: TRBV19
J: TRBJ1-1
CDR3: CASSTRDLEAFF
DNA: TGTGCCAGTAGTACCCGGGACCTTGAAGCTTTCTTT

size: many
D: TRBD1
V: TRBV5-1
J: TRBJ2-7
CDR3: CASSLVGQGGHEQYF
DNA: TGCGCCAGCAGCTTGGTGGGACAGGGGGGCCACGAGCAGTACTTC

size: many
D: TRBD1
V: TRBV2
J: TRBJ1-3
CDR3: CASSSRTGLNTIYF
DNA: TGTGCCAGCAGTTCCCGGACAGGGCTAAACACCATATATTTT

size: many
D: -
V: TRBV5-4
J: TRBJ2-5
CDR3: CASTRIGETQYF
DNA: TGTGCCAGCACCAGGATAGGAGAGACCCAGTACTTC

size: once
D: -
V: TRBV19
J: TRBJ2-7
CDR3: CASSITPGRDYEQYF
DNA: TGTGCCAGTAGTATTACTCCGGGACGGGACTACGAGCAGTACTTC

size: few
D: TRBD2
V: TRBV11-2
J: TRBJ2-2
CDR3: CASSLVMRLAVNTGELFF
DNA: TGTGCCAGCAGCTTAGTCATGCGACTAGCGGTGAACACCGGGGAGCTGTTTTTT

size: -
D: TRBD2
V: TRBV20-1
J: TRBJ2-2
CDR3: CSARPSGRVGELFF
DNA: TGCAGTGCTAGACCAAGCGGGAGAGTCGGGGAGCTGTTTTTT